The clone carrying this T cell receptor (beta chain) turned up a few times. Its antigen is not identified. One entry per CDR3 protein results from TCRdb running MiXCR on the 5' RACE reads. Of roughly 340,000 distinct CDR3 sequences listed, around a sixth are singletons. The CDR3 has 13 amino acids. V lost 3 bases and J 4 bases, leaving 10 bases between the germline ends. Germline CDR1 and CDR2: MDHEN and SYDVKM. These data originate in a study of T-cell memory formation after mild COVID-19. Study findings and constraints: Clones from the second wave (peaking day 37) had unconfirmed SARS-CoV-2 specificity.

The chain employs TRBV28 and TRBJ2-7; no clear D. Sequenced input: PBMCs or a T cell subset sorted from them (not recorded which). The sequence derives from a man aged 18 to 30 who had mild COVID-19 (a few samples of this study predate the infection). Cell type and time point are not known. CDR3 sequence reads: CASSFGTLYEQYF. The DNA of the CDR3 is TGTGCCAGCAGTTTTGGCACCTTATACGAGCAGTACTTC. Full variable domain (outside the CDR3, taken from reference TRBV28 and TRBJ2-7): DVKVTQSSRYLVKRTGEKVFLECVQDMDHENMFWYRQDPGLGLRLIYFSYDVKMKEKGDIPEGYSVSREKKERFSLILESASTNQTSMYLCASSFGTLYEQYFGPGTRLTVT.